These T cell receptor beta chains were read from a single sample in a study of cytomegalovirus exposure and HLA in healthy donors. Libraries were prepared by immunoSEQ multiplex PCR; TCRdb keeps only in-frame clonotypes and omits some of them. This table holds about 200,000 clones, around four fifths found once. The sequenced sample consisted of PBMCs. The receptors originated from a woman aged 45-65 years in good health and CMV-seropositive. Each CDR3 is given with its conserved first and last residue. Each record gives: D gene, J gene, clone size, V gene, CDR3 DNA, CDR3 protein. A D gene is named only where the DNA matches it firmly. The size entry is marked missing in some rows and otherwise reads once, few, many or a size class.

>TRBD2|TRBJ2-1|.|TRBV5-1
TGCGCCAGCAGCTTTACTAGCGGCTACAACAATGAGCAGTTCTTC
CASSFTSGYNNEQFF
>TRBD1|TRBJ1-1|.|TRBV30
TGTGCCTGGAGTGAGTGGACAGGGGGCACTGAAGCTTTCTTT
CAWSEWTGGTEAFF
>TRBD1|TRBJ2-7|.|TRBV11-1
TGTGCCAGCAGCTTAATGGGACAGGGGGCCTACGAGCAGTACTTC
CASSLMGQGAYEQYF
>.|TRBJ1-4|.|TRBV28
TGTGCCAGCAGACTTAGTGCAACTAATGAAAAACTGTTTTTT
CASRLSATNEKLFF
>TRBD1|TRBJ1-3|.|TRBV23-1
TGCGCCAGCAGTCAAAAAGACAGGGCCCCCGGAAACACCATATATTTT
CASSQKDRAPGNTIYF
>TRBD1|TRBJ2-2|.|TRBV28
TGTGCCAGCAGATCCGACAGGGGAGTGGACACCGGGGAGCTGTTTTTT
CASRSDRGVDTGELFF
>.|TRBJ2-2|.|TRBV7-8
TGTGCCAGCACCCCTAGGCAGTCTTTGAACACCGGGGAGCTGTTTTTT
CASTPRQSLNTGELFF
>.|TRBJ1-1|.|TRBV11-3
TGTGCCAGCAGCTTTAGTGTCGGCACTGAAGCTTTCTTT
CASSFSVGTEAFF
>.|TRBJ1-2|.|TRBV6-1
TGTGCCAGCAGTGAACCGCTGGAGGGAAAGGGGAGTCGGCTGGGCTACACCTTC
CASSEPLEGKGSRLGYTF
>.|TRBJ1-1|.|TRBV6-5
TGCGTTGCGGGGGGAGTAACTGAAGCTTTCTTT
CVAGGVTEAFF
>TRBD2|TRBJ2-1|.|TRBV4-1
TGCGCCAGCAGCCAAGCGGGGGGGTCCTACAATGAGCAGTTCTTC
CASSQAGGSYNEQFF
>.|TRBJ1-4|once|TRBV9
TGTGCCAGCAGCGGGGGGCTCGGCGCAAGGGAAAAACTGTTTTTT
CASSGGLGAREKLFF
>TRBD2|TRBJ2-1|.|TRBV4-1
TGCGCCAGCAGCCAAACTAGCGGGAGTGTGTATGAGCAGTTCTTC
CASSQTSGSVYEQFF
>TRBD1|TRBJ2-7|.|TRBV7-2
TGTGCCAGCAGCTTAGCACAGGGGGCGGAAGAGCAGTACTTC
CASSLAQGAEEQYF
>TRBD1|TRBJ1-1|.|TRBV18
TGTGCCAGCTCTAGGGGACAGGGAATGAACACTGAAGCTTTCTTT
CASSRGQGMNTEAFF
>.|TRBJ2-7|.|TRBV27
TGTGCCAGCAGTCCCGCCTTTAGAGCCTCCTACGAGCAGTACTTC
CASSPAFRASYEQYF
>.|TRBJ1-4|.|TRBV6-1
TGTGCCAGCAGAAGTTTACAGGGCTCTAATGAAAAACTGTTTTTT
CASRSLQGSNEKLFF
>.|TRBJ1-1|.|TRBV18
TGTGCCAGCTCACCAATGTGGCTTAACACTGAAGCTTTCTTT
CASSPMWLNTEAFF
>.|TRBJ2-3|once|TRBV9
TGTGCCAGCAGCCCTCCTGCTAGCGCAGATACGCAGTATTTT
CASSPPASADTQYF
>TRBD2|TRBJ2-2|.|TRBV7-9
TGTGCCAGCAGCTTAGGTGGACTAGCGAACACCGGGGAGCTGTTTTTT
CASSLGGLANTGELFF
>TRBD2|TRBJ2-1|.|TRBV4-2
TGTGCCAGCAGCCAAGGACTAGCGGAATTCAATGAGCAGTTCTTC
CASSQGLAEFNEQFF
>TRBD2|TRBJ2-7|.|TRBV15
TGTGCCACCAGCAGAGATCTGACGACTAGCGGGATAGTAGAGCAGTACTTC
CATSRDLTTSGIVEQYF
>.|TRBJ2-3|.|TRBV19
TGTGCCAGTAGTATACAGGCAGGGGGCACAGATACGCAGTATTTT
CASSIQAGGTDTQYF
>TRBD1|TRBJ2-7|.|TRBV7-6
TGTGCCAGCAGTGCAGGCTTAGGGGGCTTCTCCTACGAGCAGTACTTC
CASSAGLGGFSYEQYF
>.|TRBJ2-1|.|TRBV5-1
TGCGCCAGCAGCTTAAAAAGGGGGGGGGTTTCGTCCTACAATGAGCAGTTCTTC
CASSLKRGGVSSYNEQFF
>TRBD2|TRBJ2-1|.|TRBV30
TGTGCCTGGGGGACTAGCGGGAGGTTGTATGAGCAGTTCTTC
CAWGTSGRLYEQFF
>.|TRBJ1-1|.|TRBV29-1
TGCAGCGTTGAATACAGGGAGAACACTGAAGCTTTCTTT
CSVEYRENTEAFF
>TRBD1|TRBJ2-7|.|TRBV10-3
TGTGCCATCGGGGACAGGAGGGTCCGGGACGAGCAGTACTTC
CAIGDRRVRDEQYF
>TRBD2|TRBJ2-1|.|TRBV4-2
TGTGCCAGCAGCCAACCGGTCGGGGGGAGGGAGCAGTTCTTC
CASSQPVGGREQFF
>.|TRBJ1-1|.|TRBV6-5
TGTGCCAGCAGTGTACTCCCCGATACTGAAGCTTTCTTT
CASSVLPDTEAFF
>TRBD1|TRBJ1-6|.|TRBV18
TGTGCCAGCTCACCGGGACAGGGAACATCCTATAATTCACCCCTCCACTTT
CASSPGQGTSYNSPLHF
>TRBD1|TRBJ1-1|once|TRBV30
TGTGCCTGGAGGACAACGGGACAGGGGGCACTAGGCCCTGAAGCTTTCTTT
CAWRTTGQGALGPEAFF
>.|TRBJ1-1|.|TRBV12-5
TGTGCTAGTGCCGCAGACAGGATAACCGGGCCGGGGGAAGCTTTCTTT
CASAADRITGPGEAFF
>TRBD2|TRBJ2-2|.|TRBV30
TGTGCCTGGAGTGTACGGCTAGCGGGAGTGGTCGGGGAGCTGTTTTTT
CAWSVRLAGVVGELFF
>TRBD1|TRBJ1-5|once|TRBV30
TGTGCCTGGGGACAGGGGATTGGGAGCAATCAGCCCCAGCATTTT
CAWGQGIGSNQPQHF
>.|TRBJ1-4|.|TRBV7-2
TGTGCCAGCAGCCGAACCGGGACAGAAAAACTGTTTTTT
CASSRTGTEKLFF
>TRBD2|TRBJ2-2|few|TRBV5-6
TGTGCCAGCAGCTTGGTGGGCAGCGGGGCCGGGGAGCTGTTTTTT
CASSLVGSGAGELFF
>.|TRBJ1-1|.|TRBV6-5
TGTGCCAGCAGCGGGGGGAACACTGAAGCTTTCTTT
CASSGGNTEAFF
>TRBD1|TRBJ1-2|.|TRBV9
TGTGCCAGCACCCAATCGGGACAGCTAAACTATGGCTACACCTTC
CASTQSGQLNYGYTF
>TRBD2|TRBJ2-7|once|TRBV7-9
TGTGCCATCGAGCTTAGTGCGGGGGGTAGCGAGCAGTACTTC
CAIELSAGGSEQYF
>TRBD1|TRBJ2-7|.|TRBV6-8
TGTGCCAGCGGAAGGACAGGGCGGTTACCCTACGAGCAGTACTTC
CASGRTGRLPYEQYF
>.|TRBJ1-5|.|TRBV10-3
TGTGCCATCAGTGATGGTCAGGGAGGCACTCAGCCCCAGCATTTT
CAISDGQGGTQPQHF
>.|TRBJ1-4|.|TRBV5-6
TGTGCCAGCAGCGGGTGGGCAAAAGAAAAACTGTTTTTT
CASSGWAKEKLFF
>TRBD2|TRBJ2-5|.|TRBV5-6
TGTGCCAGCACCATAGGGGCTAGCGGGGCTCAGTACTTC
CASTIGASGAQYF
>TRBD1|TRBJ2-7|.|TRBV11-3
TGTGCCAGCAGCTTGACAGGGAACGAGCAGTACTTC
CASSLTGNEQYF
>.|TRBJ1-1|few|TRBV28
TGTGCCAGCAGTTTCGGAGGGATTGAAGCTTTCTTT
CASSFGGIEAFF
>.|TRBJ1-5|.|TRBV15
TGTGCCACCAGCCCGCGGGCAGGGGCCCCAGGAGGCTATCAGCCCCAGCATTTT
CATSPRAGAPGGYQPQHF
>TRBD1|TRBJ1-1|.|TRBV28
TGTGCCAGCAGTTCGACAGGGGCGGGGAACACTGAAGCTTTCTTT
CASSSTGAGNTEAFF
>.|TRBJ1-2|few|TRBV30
TGTGCCTGGACAGCCCAGCGCAACTATGGCTACACCTTC
CAWTAQRNYGYTF
>.|TRBJ1-5|.|TRBV5-6
TGTGCCAGCAGCTGGGGGGGGGTGACGGGCAATCAGCCCCAGCATTTT
CASSWGGVTGNQPQHF
>TRBD2|TRBJ2-7|.|TRBV28
TGTGCCAGCAGTTCCCCGCCATCCCCTAGCGGGAGTCTCTACGAGCAGTACTTC
CASSSPPSPSGSLYEQYF
>.|TRBJ2-2|.|TRBV28
TGTGCCAGCAGTCCCCGGAGGGGTCCCGGGGAGCTGTTTTTT
CASSPRRGPGELFF
>TRBD1|TRBJ2-1|.|TRBV6-4
TGTGCCAGCAGTACGACAGGGTACAATGGGCAGTTCTTC
CASSTTGYNGQFF
>.|TRBJ1-4|.|TRBV19
TGTGCTTCTTCAGGGATCAGGCAAGAAAAACTGTTTTTT
CASSGIRQEKLFF